This record looks at one TCR beta chain sequence and its context. The antigen is unknown. This specimen comes from a study of T cell repertoires in cytomegalovirus infection. At the level of the study: Carrying CMV and the relevant HLA type showed in public TCR beta signatures.

TCRdb processed the reads anew with MiXCR; each CDR3 protein has one entry. The data hold some 200,000 distinct CDR3 sequences, with roughly 9% observed a single time. V gave up 5 bases and J gave up 2 bases, with 10 bases separating them. CDR1 and CDR2 (germline): MDHEN, SYDVKM. The CDR3 contains 13 residues. Study findings and constraints: HLA-C-restricted, CMV-specific TCR beta clonotypes were dominant ex vivo. Cumulative public TCR beta family frequency identified CMV carriers with the relevant HLA.

The source is a human donor in good health (CMV status not recorded). Some clones in this sample may be carry-over from other donors' samples. Material: PBMCs. This chain uses TRBV28 with TRBJ2-7, with D possibly being TRBD2 (5 bases). Here the CDR3 DNA reads TGTGCCAGCAGTAGACTACCTACCTACGAGCAGTACTTC. It is translated as CASSRLPTYEQYF.